This TCR beta chain was sequenced for a study of regulatory T cells in long-lasting Graves disease. The CDR3 totals 16 residues. V lost 1 base and J 3 bases, leaving 15 bases between the germline ends. In germline, CDR1 is MGHRA, CDR2 YSYEKL. Sequencing libraries for TCR beta were prepared with iRepertoire HTBI primers and Arm-PCR of CDR3 regions. TCRdb analysed the multiplex PCR reads with MiXCR anew, one entry per CDR3 protein. The sample contains approximately 480,000 distinct CDR3 sequences, about 16% of which appear only once. Study conclusions and caveats: Persistent Graves' cases showed lower TCR diversity than newly diagnosed cases.

Indicated time point: newly diagnosed GD, antithyroid drugs for less than 3 months. Construction of the TCR library relied on RNA isolated from PBMCs. This clonotype occurred many times. Its target is not known. This same sample was also taken into another study, of T cells in Graves' hyperthyroidism and ophthalmopathy. From that second work: When ophthalmopathy did not progress within 18 months, Graves' hyperthyroidism was considered stable. Patients were aged 18 to 65, had disease duration under 2 months, and had newly diagnosed hyperthyroidism. In the first-round RT-PCR of the TCR CDR3, the HTBI primer set was used.

Material: peripheral blood mononuclear cells (PBMCs), obtained at new diagnosis, from a patient treated with antithyroid drugs. The clonotype comes from a middle-aged man with Graves disease. The chain has TRBV4-1 and TRBJ1-2; maybe TRBD1 (5 bases). The CDR3 reads CASSQVTGAGDYGYTF. The CDR3 nucleotides are TGCGCCAGCAGCCAAGTGACCGGGGCGGGTGACTATGGCTACACCTTC.